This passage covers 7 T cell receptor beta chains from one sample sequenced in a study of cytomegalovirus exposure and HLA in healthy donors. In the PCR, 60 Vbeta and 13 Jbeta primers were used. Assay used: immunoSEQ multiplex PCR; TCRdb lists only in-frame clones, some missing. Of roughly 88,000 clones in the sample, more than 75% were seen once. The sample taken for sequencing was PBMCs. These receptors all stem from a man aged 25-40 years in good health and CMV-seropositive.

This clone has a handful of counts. The CDR3 sequence: CASSQAAGGGNEQFF. CDR3 DNA: TGTGCCAGCAGCCAAGCAGCGGGAGGTGGCAATGAGCAGTTCTTC. This rearrangement joins TRBV14 to TRBJ2-1; 9 bases map to TRBD2. The CDR3 spans 15 residues. Trimming removed 1 base from V and 6 bases from J; junction bases left unmatched: 4. Germline V gene data show CDR1 as SGHDN and CDR2 as FVKESK.

The CDR3 spells CASSLWTDSNQPQHF. Written as DNA, the CDR3 is TGTGCCAGTAGTCTGTGGACAGATAGCAATCAGCCCCAGCATTTT. V gene TRBV19 combines with J gene TRBJ1-5; tentative D call: TRBD1 (6 bases). The germline CDR1 and CDR2 sequences are LNHDA and SQIVND (reference sequence). This CDR3 spans 15 amino acids. The V gene lost 5 bases and the J gene lost 0 bases, with 11 bases spanning the gap.

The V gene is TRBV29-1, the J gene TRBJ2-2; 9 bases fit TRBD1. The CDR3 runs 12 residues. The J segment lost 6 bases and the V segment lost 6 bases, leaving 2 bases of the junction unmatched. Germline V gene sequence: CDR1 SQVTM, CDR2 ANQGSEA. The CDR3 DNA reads TGCAGCGTCCGACAGGGGGCCGGGGAGCTGTTTTTT. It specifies CSVRQGAGELFF.

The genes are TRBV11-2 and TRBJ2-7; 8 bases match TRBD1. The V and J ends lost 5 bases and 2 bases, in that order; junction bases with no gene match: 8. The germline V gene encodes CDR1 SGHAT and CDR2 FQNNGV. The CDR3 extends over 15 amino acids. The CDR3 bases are TGTGCCAGCAGCGCCCGACAGGGGTACACCTACGAGCAGTACGTC. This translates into CASSARQGYTYEQYV.

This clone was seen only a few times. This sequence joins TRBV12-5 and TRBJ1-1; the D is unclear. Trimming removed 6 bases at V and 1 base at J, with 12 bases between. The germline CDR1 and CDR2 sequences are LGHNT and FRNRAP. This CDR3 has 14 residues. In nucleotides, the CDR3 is TGTGCTAGTGGGCCTGACACCACGAACACTGAAGCTTTCTTT. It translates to CASGPDTTNTEAFF.

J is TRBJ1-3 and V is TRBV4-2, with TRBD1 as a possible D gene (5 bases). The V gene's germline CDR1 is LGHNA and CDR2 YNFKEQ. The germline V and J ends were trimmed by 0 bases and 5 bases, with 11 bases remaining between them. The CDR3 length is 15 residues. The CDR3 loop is CASSQELQGRNTIYF. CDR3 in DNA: TGTGCCAGCAGCCAAGAATTGCAGGGAAGAAACACCATATATTTT.

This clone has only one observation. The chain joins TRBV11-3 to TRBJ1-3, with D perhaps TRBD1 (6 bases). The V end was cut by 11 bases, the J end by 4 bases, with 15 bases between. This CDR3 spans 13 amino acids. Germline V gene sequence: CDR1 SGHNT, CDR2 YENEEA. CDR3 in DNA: TGTGCCGGACTAGGGGGATCCGGAAACACCATATATTTT. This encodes CAGLGGSGNTIYF. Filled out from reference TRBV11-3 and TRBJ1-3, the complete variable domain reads EAGVVQSPRYKIIEKKQPVAFWCNPISGHNTLYWYLQNLGQGPELLIRYENEEAVDDSQLPKDRFSAERLKGVDSTLKIQPAELGDSAVYLCAGLGGSGNTIYFGEGSWLTVV.